This T cell receptor (beta chain) is drawn from a study of T cells in Graves' hyperthyroidism and ophthalmopathy. Recently diagnosed hyperthyroidism of less than 2 months' duration affected patients aged 18 to 65. Amplification of TCR beta CDR3 regions was performed using RNA transcripts as template. RT-PCR in the first round (using the HTBI primer set) targeted the TCR CDR3. TCRdb itself ran the multiplex PCR reads through MiXCR, one entry per CDR3 protein. The sample yields about 560,000 distinct CDR3 sequences, roughly 15% seen once. This clonotype qualifies as medium-sized. This CDR3 has 13 residues. Germline values: CDR1 MDHEN, CDR2 SYDVKM. V gave up 1 base and J gave up 6 bases, with 9 bases separating them.

The chain couples TRBV28 to TRBJ1-1, with unresolved D. Sample: blood. The TCR comes from a woman between 40 and 55 years old with Graves' hyperthyroidism. The CDR3 region has the DNA TGTGCCAGCAGTTTATTTGAGTCCGCTGAAGCTTTCTTT. Residues: CASSLFESAEAFF.